This TCR beta chain was captured in a study of cytotoxic CD8 clonotypes in ibrutinib-treated CLL. For the study at large: Included were 11 relapsed/refractory and over 14 treatment-naive patients, of whom about 18 were IGHV unmutated.

This clone has only a few counts. Germline CDR1 SGHRS, CDR2 YFSETQ. The CDR3 spans 20 residues. The ends lost 2 bases at V and 0 bases at J; junction bases unmatched: 9. T cells were sequenced at a targeted depth of 1 in 200,000 to 1 in 1 million. Sequencing was performed with immunoSEQ multiplex PCR; in TCRdb, only in-frame clones are kept and a portion is missing. The data show about 300,000 clones, about 64% seen once. The V call is TRBV5-1, the J call TRBJ2-1; 15 nucleotides line up with TRBD2. Sequenced here: PBMCs, sampled after 36 months of ibrutinib treatment. The sequence came from a human donor with chronic lymphocytic leukemia. The CDR3 reads CASSFLGLAGGRSSYNEQFF. CDR3 coding DNA: TGCGCCAGCAGCTTTCTAGGACTAGCGGGGGGGCGAAGCTCCTACAATGAGCAGTTCTTC. Looking up the rest from reference TRBV5-1 and TRBJ2-1 gives the full variable domain: KAGVTQTPRYLIKTRGQQVTLSCSPISGHRSVSWYQQTPGQGLQFLFEYFSETQRNKGNFPGRFSGRQFSNSRSEMNVSTLELGDSALYLCASSFLGLAGGRSSYNEQFFGPGTRLTVL.